These 10 T cell receptor beta chains were sequenced from one sample in a study of blood T cell repertoires in COVID-19. Clones were read by immunoSEQ multiplex PCR, and TCRdb kept only the in-frame ones, dropping some. This sample has a few hundred thousand clones, with around nine tenths found just once. Sequenced sample: peripheral blood. These receptors were collected from a man aged 55 to 70 with acute or convalescent COVID-19.

This rearrangement joins TRBV19 to TRBJ1-2; D unclear. The V gene's germline CDR1 is LNHDA and CDR2 SQIVND (reference sequence). With 5 bases removed from V and 1 base from J, the gap between germline ends came to 8 bases. The CDR3 is 13 amino acids. The CDR3 region has the DNA TGTGCCAGTAGTTCTACTATTAACTATGGCTACACCTTC. It yields the protein CASSSTINYGYTF.

This clone was seen a single time. This rearrangement joins TRBV6-5 to TRBJ1-6; D may be TRBD1 (5 bases). CDR1 and CDR2 (germline): MNHEY, SVGAGI. CDR3 length equals 13 residues. Trimming shortened V by 6 bases and J by 8 bases, and 11 bases separated the two germline ends. For the CDR3, the DNA is TGTGCCAGCAGCGGTCGGGGGTATTCACCCCTCCACTTT. Its translation is CASSGRGYSPLHF.

The chain carries TRBV12-5 and TRBJ2-3; D gene uncertain. The CDR3 sequence is 12 residues long. V was shortened by 8 bases and J by 5 bases, with 11 bases between the two germline ends. Germline CDR1 reads LGHNT; CDR2 reads FRNRAP. CDR3 region: CASRNTEDTQYF. The CDR3 region has the DNA TGTGCTAGTAGAAACACCGAAGATACGCAGTATTTT.

Written as DNA, the CDR3 is TGTGCCAGCAGCTTCGCAAGCCCCTTAGGGGGACAGGGGATGGAGACCCAGTACTTC. This encodes CASSFASPLGGQGMETQYF. This chain uses TRBV7-8 with TRBJ2-5, with TRBD1 matching 10 bases. Trimming took 3 bases from V and 5 from J; bases not matched to a gene: 18. Germline V CDR1 and CDR2: SGHVS, FQNEAQ. The CDR3 is 19 amino acids.

V gene TRBV4-1 combines with J gene TRBJ1-5; no firm D call. The germline V and J ends were trimmed by 1 base and 2 bases, with 6 bases remaining between them. The CDR3 is 14 amino acids. CDR1 is MGHRA and CDR2 is YSYEKL in the germline V gene. The CDR3 region has the DNA TGCGCCAGCAGCCAAGTGTTAGGCAATCAGCCCCAGCATTTT. It yields the protein CASSQVLGNQPQHF.

The chain links TRBV18 to TRBJ2-5, with 8 bases fitting TRBD1. The CDR3 contains 15 residues. CDR1 KGHSH and CDR2 LQKENI come from the germline V gene. The V segment lost 4 bases and the J segment 5 bases; nucleotides outside the gene matches: 9. In nucleotides, the CDR3 is TGTGCCAGCTCACGGCGCCAGGGGGCGAGGGAGACCCAGTACTTC. This gives the protein CASSRRQGARETQYF.

The chain joins TRBV11-1 to TRBJ2-5, with 9 bases identical to TRBD1. After removal of 0 bases from V and 7 bases from J, the junction contained 9 bases not matched to a gene. CDR1 and CDR2 from the germline V gene are SGHAT and FQDESV (reference sequence). The CDR3 consists of 16 residues. The CDR3 DNA reads as TGTGCCAGCAGCTTAGCAACAGGGGGCCTGGTCGGGACCCAGTACTTC. Its translation is CASSLATGGLVGTQYF.

This clone has only one observation. The chain couples TRBV28 to TRBJ1-4, with D unclear. Trimming left V 4 bases short and J 3 bases short, with 12 bases between. CDR1 MDHEN and CDR2 SYDVKM come from the germline V gene. This CDR3 contains 15 residues. CDR3 in amino acids: CASSWRTAANEKLFF. DNA of the CDR3: TGTGCCAGCAGTTGGAGGACCGCGGCTAATGAAAAACTGTTTTTT. The whole variable domain, remainder taken from reference TRBV28 and TRBJ1-4, is DVKVTQSSRYLVKRTGEKVFLECVQDMDHENMFWYRQDPGLGLRLIYFSYDVKMKEKGDIPEGYSVSREKKERFSLILESASTNQTSMYLCASSWRTAANEKLFFGSGTQLSVL.

The chain uses TRBV6-5 and TRBJ1-1; TRBD1 matches at 7 bases. This CDR3 comprises 13 residues. Germline CDR1 and CDR2: MNHEY and SVGAGI. Unmatched junction bases numbered 6, after V lost 10 bases and J lost 1 base. CDR3 residues: CANEDRRNTEAFF. The CDR3 region has the DNA TGTGCCAACGAGGACAGGCGGAACACTGAAGCTTTCTTT.

This chain uses TRBV29-1 with TRBJ2-7, with D hard to call. CDR3 length equals 12 residues. Per the germline V gene, CDR1 is SQVTM and CDR2 is ANQGSEA. The CDR3 DNA follows: TGCAGTTTACCACGCCCAGACTACGAGCAGTACTTC. This sequence encodes CSLPRPDYEQYF.